This T cell receptor beta chain was sequenced in a study of blood T cells in healthy people across ages. Germline assignment: CDR1 DFQATT and CDR2 SNEGSKA (reference sequence). The CDR3 covers 16 residues. The ends were cut back, 0 bases at V and 0 bases at J, with 12 bases in the middle. Overall study findings and caveats: Diversity of TCR beta per million T cells declined in a roughly linear way with age.

Of note for this clonotype: Its specificity is unknown.

The authors ran a second PCR of about 6 to 11 cycles using a sample-barcoded 5' primer and a J-beta primer mix. Each cDNA molecule, via a template-switch adaptor with 12 random nucleotides, was tagged. TCRdb re-called the 5' RACE reads through MiXCR, storing one row per CDR3 protein. In the table there are 1.5 million to 2 million distinct CDR3 sequences, about 32% of which are singletons. Sequencing was performed on blood. The sequence derives from a woman in her twenties or thirties in good health. This chain uses TRBV20-1 with TRBJ2-1; maybe TRBD2 (6 bases). CDR3 amino acids: CSARDPGENSYNEQFF. The CDR3 DNA sequence: TGCAGTGCTAGAGATCCGGGGGAAAACTCCTACAATGAGCAGTTCTTC.